A selection of T cell receptor beta chains follows, all from one sample in a study of cytomegalovirus exposure and HLA in healthy donors. Libraries were prepared by immunoSEQ multiplex PCR; TCRdb keeps only in-frame clonotypes and omits some of them. The data contain about 150,000 clones, around 80% of them singletons. Sequencing was performed on PBMCs. All receptors come from a woman aged 40 to 49 in good health and CMV-seronegative. Each CDR3 is given with its conserved first and last residue. D genes are given only for firm matches. Rows give clone size only sometimes, using once, few, many, or a class for an expanded clone.

few	-	TRBV18	TRBJ2-3	TGTGCCAGCTCACCGGGGGCACGAGATACGCAGTATTTT	CASSPGARDTQYF
once	-	TRBV7-2	TRBJ1-1	TGTGCCAGCAGCTTCGACCTTGGACAGATTGAAGCTTTCTTT	CASSFDLGQIEAFF
-	TRBD1	TRBV28	TRBJ1-6	TGTGCCAGCAGTGACTGGGGACAGGGGAATAATTCACCCCTCCACTTT	CASSDWGQGNNSPLHF
-	-	TRBV13	TRBJ2-3	TGTGCCAGCAGCTTAGAGCAGCCCTTAGCGACAGATACGCAGTATTTT	CASSLEQPLATDTQYF
few	TRBD2	TRBV28	TRBJ2-2	TGTGCCAGCAGTTTAGCCGCGGTAGCGGGAGCCGGGGAGCTGTTTTTT	CASSLAAVAGAGELFF
-	-	TRBV5-1	TRBJ1-1	TGCGCCAGCAGCTTGGAAGGGAGACAGGCCCAGGGTGGAGCTTTCTTT	CASSLEGRQAQGGAFF
-	TRBD1	TRBV18	TRBJ1-5	TGTGCCAGCTCACCACGGGGACAGGTTATCAATCAGCCCCAGCATTTT	CASSPRGQVINQPQHF
-	-	TRBV5-6	TRBJ1-2	TGTGCCAGCAGCTTGACAGGTTTCGGGGGCTACACCTTC	CASSLTGFGGYTF
few	TRBD1	TRBV28	TRBJ1-2	TGTGCCAGCAGATCTGATCTACAGGGGGCGGGCTATGGCTACACCTTC	CASRSDLQGAGYGYTF
-	-	TRBV11-2	TRBJ1-3	TGTGCCAGCAGCTTGAGCTCTGGAAACACCATATATTTT	CASSLSSGNTIYF
-	TRBD1	TRBV28	TRBJ2-7	TGTGCCAGCAGTTCGTCCGGGACAGGGGCTCGCGAGCAGTACTTC	CASSSSGTGAREQYF
-	-	TRBV9	TRBJ2-7	TGTGCCAGCAGCGTAGCTGGGGGGAGCTCCTACGAGCAGTACTTC	CASSVAGGSSYEQYF
-	TRBD2	TRBV5-1	TRBJ2-1	TGCGCCAGCAGCTTGGCCACTAGCGGGAGGGTAAGCTCCTACAATGAGCAGTTCTTC	CASSLATSGRVSSYNEQFF
-	TRBD1	TRBV19	TRBJ1-1	TGTGCCAGTAGTCCGCAGACAGGGATCACTGAAGCTTTCTTT	CASSPQTGITEAFF
once	-	TRBV5-5	TRBJ1-1	TGTGCCAGCAGCTTGGCCTTGAACACTGAAGCTTTCTTT	CASSLALNTEAFF
-	-	TRBV6-5	TRBJ2-3	TGTGCCAGCAGTTACTTGGGCGCCCTGGACACAGATACGCAGTATTTT	CASSYLGALDTDTQYF
-	-	TRBV19	TRBJ1-1	TGTGCCAGTAGTATTAGAACCACTGAAGCTTTCTTT	CASSIRTTEAFF
-	-	TRBV20-1	TRBJ2-1	TGCAGTGCCTTCTACAATGAGCAGTTCTTC	CSAFYNEQFF
once	TRBD2	TRBV9	TRBJ2-5	TGTGCCAGCAGCGTAGGACTAGCGCACGGGGAGACCCAGTACTTC	CASSVGLAHGETQYF
-	TRBD1	TRBV7-2	TRBJ1-4	TGTGCCAGCAGCTTGTCCGGGACAGCTCATGAAAAACTGTTTTTT	CASSLSGTAHEKLFF
-	TRBD2	TRBV7-3	TRBJ2-5	TGTGCCAGCAGCTCCGGACTAGCGGGAGGAGAGACCCAGTACTTC	CASSSGLAGGETQYF
-	TRBD2	TRBV7-6	TRBJ2-1	TGTGCCAGCAGCGCCGTTCCGGGACTAGCGCGCTCCTACAATGAGCAGTTCTTC	CASSAVPGLARSYNEQFF
-	-	TRBV30	TRBJ2-5	TGTGCCTGGAGTTACGGGACAAACCAAGAGACCCAGTACTTC	CAWSYGTNQETQYF
-	-	TRBV28	TRBJ2-7	TGTGCCAGCAGTTCTTCCACGGGGTGGTACTTC	CASSSSTGWYF
-	-	TRBV28	TRBJ1-4	TGTGTCAGCAGTCCCACTGTACTTCATAATGAAAAACTGTTTTTT	CVSSPTVLHNEKLFF
-	-	TRBV5-4	TRBJ2-7	TGTGCCAGCAGCTGGGACACGAACTCCTACGAGCAGTACTTC	CASSWDTNSYEQYF
once	-	TRBV4-2	TRBJ1-1	TGTGCCAGCAGCCAAGAACGACGGAGCACTGAAGCTTTCTTT	CASSQERRSTEAFF
few	-	TRBV7-9	TRBJ2-7	TGTGCCAGCAGCTTAGCATCCGGGTTAGGCTACGAGCAGTACTTC	CASSLASGLGYEQYF
-	TRBD1	TRBV19	TRBJ1-1	TGTGCCAGTAGTAAACACCAACCTCCGGGACAGGGGGGTAACACTGAAGCTTTCTTT	CASSKHQPPGQGGNTEAFF
-	TRBD2	TRBV4-3	TRBJ2-7	TGCGCCAGCAGCCCAACCCCCCCGAGACTAGCGGGAGAATACGAGCAGTACTTC	CASSPTPPRLAGEYEQYF
once	-	TRBV5-1	TRBJ2-7	TGCGCCAGCAGCTTTCTCGCCTCGCGTCGACAGTCCTACGAGCAGTACTTC	CASSFLASRRQSYEQYF
-	-	TRBV28	TRBJ2-3	TGTGCCAGCAGCCCCGTCCCGGGCACAGATACGCAGTATTTT	CASSPVPGTDTQYF
few	TRBD1	TRBV6-1	TRBJ1-3	TGTGCCAGCAAAAAGGGGACAGCCTCTGGAAACACCATATATTTT	CASKKGTASGNTIYF
-	-	TRBV7-6	TRBJ1-1	TGTGCCAGCAGCTTAGACCAGGGGCTAAAGGACACTGAAGCTTTCTTT	CASSLDQGLKDTEAFF
-	TRBD2	TRBV7-9	TRBJ2-2	TGTGCCAGCAGTTCTCCGGGACTAGCGGGAACTGGGGAGCTGTTTTTT	CASSSPGLAGTGELFF
-	TRBD1	TRBV2	TRBJ1-3	TGTGCCAGCAGTCTCGACAGGGCTGGAAACACCATATATTTT	CASSLDRAGNTIYF
-	TRBD1	TRBV28	TRBJ1-4	TGTGCCAGCAGTTTAGGTACCGGGACAGTGGGTGGTGAAAAACTGTTTTTT	CASSLGTGTVGGEKLFF
-	-	TRBV11-3	TRBJ2-7	TGTGCCAGCAGCTCCAGCTCCTACGAGCAGTACTTC	CASSSSSYEQYF
once	TRBD1	TRBV5-1	TRBJ1-3	TGCGCCAGCAGCCCCTCGGGGACAGGGACCTCTGGAAACACCATATATTTT	CASSPSGTGTSGNTIYF
-	-	TRBV14	TRBJ1-6	TGTGCCAGCAGCAGCGGGACCAATTCACCCCTCCACTTT	CASSSGTNSPLHF
few	TRBD2	TRBV19	TRBJ2-1	TGTGCCAGTCGACTAGCGGGAGTCAGGGAGCAGTTCTTC	CASRLAGVREQFF
-	-	TRBV7-9	TRBJ1-2	TGTGCCAGCAGCCTCTCAGGAGGTGTAAACTATGGCTACACCTTC	CASSLSGGVNYGYTF
-	-	TRBV7-9	TRBJ2-5	TGTGCCAGCAGCTTAGCGAGGGTACAAGAGACCCAGTACTTC	CASSLARVQETQYF
-	-	TRBV11-3	TRBJ2-1	TGTGCCAGCAGCTTAGTAATCCAGGGGACCGCGAACAATGAGCAGTTCTTC	CASSLVIQGTANNEQFF
-	TRBD1	TRBV6-1	TRBJ2-7	TGTGCCAGCAGCGGAAGAGGGACAGGATCATACGAGCAGTACTTC	CASSGRGTGSYEQYF
-	TRBD2	TRBV2	TRBJ2-5	TGTGCCAGCAGTGAAGGGCTAGCGGGGGCGGAGACCCAGTACTTC	CASSEGLAGAETQYF